This T cell receptor beta chain emerged from a study of Graves' ophthalmopathy and Graves' hyperthyroidism. Study results and caveats: Thyroid clonotypes that were expanded above 0.001 frequency mostly also appeared in blood.

This clonotype is classed as medium-sized. Its specificity is not known. TCR beta CDR3 regions were amplified from RNA transcripts. HTBI primers were used in a first-round RT-PCR, which preceded a second-round multiplex PCR. In TCRdb, the multiplex PCR reads were re-called with MiXCR into one record per CDR3 protein. The sample lists over a million distinct CDR3 sequences; approximately 35% were seen once. The ends were cut back, 3 bases at V and 8 bases at J, with 13 bases in the middle. This CDR3 is built from 14 residues. Germline CDR1 MNHNS, CDR2 SASEGT. The source material was peripheral blood or thyroid tissue (not recorded which). This TCR derives from an adult man with Graves' hyperthyroidism. The V and J genes are TRBV6-1 and TRBJ1-4; D is ambiguous. For the CDR3, the DNA is TGTGCCAGCAGTGACTCGGTGGGAAGCGAAAAACTGTTTTTT. Residues: CASSDSVGSEKLFF.